The 13 T cell receptor beta chains below were found in one sample sequenced in a study of T-cell reconstitution after alpha-beta-depleted transplantation in children. Using unique molecular identifiers, the investigators prepared the TCRbeta library. Using its own MiXCR run on the PCR reads, TCRdb lists one record per CDR3 protein. This sample has 75,000 to 90,000 distinct CDR3 sequences, with roughly 14% found just once. The material sequenced was PBMCs, mostly from graft donor cells, taken 180 days after TCRalphabeta/CD19-depleted stem cell transplant. All receptors derive from a male patient between 2 and 10 years old who had a stem cell transplant for acute lymphoblastic leukemia, so the T cells may come from the graft donor.

The chain combines TRBV5-1 with TRBJ2-3, with a possible D match to TRBD2 (6 bases). Germline V lookup: CDR1 SGHRS, CDR2 YFSETQ. This CDR3 has 18 residues. V shed 0 bases and J shed 1 base, with 18 bases lying between them. In DNA, the CDR3 is TGCGCCAGCAGCTTGGCCGGGAGACTAGGAGACGGCACAGATACGCAGTATTTT. The encoded protein is CASSLAGRLGDGTDTQYF.

This clonotype has a count of ten or more. This rearrangement joins TRBV20-1 to TRBJ2-1; maybe TRBD2 (5 bases). CDR1 is DFQATT and CDR2 is SNEGSKA in the germline V gene (reference sequence). Trimming left V 3 bases short and J 8 bases short, with 14 bases between. This CDR3 is built from 13 residues. The CDR3 DNA follows: TGCAGTGCTAGGGCGGGCCCGGGCCATGAGCAGTTCTTC. This gives the protein CSARAGPGHEQFF.

The chain combines TRBV5-1 with TRBJ1-1; D gene ambiguous. Germline CDR1 is SGHRS and CDR2 is YFSETQ. Trimming cost V 4 bases and J 1 base, with 8 bases left between them. The CDR3 loop spans 13 amino acids. The CDR3 is CASSLRQNTEAFF. Here the CDR3 DNA reads TGCGCCAGCAGCCTTCGACAGAACACTGAAGCTTTCTTT.

This clonotype showed up many times. CDR3 DNA sequence: TGTGCCAGCAGTTTCCCTCATAGCGGGAGGGCCGGCGAGCAGTTCTTC. This encodes CASSFPHSGRAGEQFF. The chain joins TRBV12-3 or TRBV12-4 to TRBJ2-1, with TRBD2 matching over 11 bases. After removal of 3 bases from V and 10 bases from J, the junction contained 11 bases not matched to a gene. The CDR3 covers 16 residues.

The chain links TRBV10-3 to TRBJ1-5, with TRBD1 matching over 9 bases. With 10 bases clipped from V and 2 bases from J, the junction kept 6 bases outside the gene matches. CDR1 is ENHRY and CDR2 is SYGVKD in the germline V gene. The CDR3 has 14 residues. In DNA, the CDR3 is TGTGCCACCACAGGGGGCGACGGCAATCAGCCCCAGCATTTT. Its protein product is CATTGGDGNQPQHF.

To note about this clonotype: Given a much more abundant clone one base away, this may be a read error. The J gene is TRBJ2-7, the V gene TRBV5-1; unclear D gene. This CDR3 is 14 amino acids long. The germline V and J ends were trimmed by 4 bases and 5 bases, with 16 bases remaining between them. Per the germline V gene, CDR1 is SGHRS and CDR2 is YFSETQ. The CDR3 DNA reads as TGCGCCAGCAGCATGACGGGTAATGTCCACGAGCAGTACTTC. It encodes CASSMTGNVHEQYF.

This clonotype has just a few counts. The chain joins TRBV7-9 to TRBJ2-7; D is ambiguous. Germline V gene lookup returns CDR1 SEHNR and CDR2 FQNEAQ (reference sequence). Between the trimmed V and J ends, which lost 7 bases and 3 bases, there was a span of 10 bases. The CDR3 contains 12 residues. CDR3 sequence reads: CASTTDGYEQYF. Written as DNA, the CDR3 is TGTGCCAGCACCACGGACGGCTACGAGCAGTACTTC. The full variable domain, completed using reference TRBV7-9 and TRBJ2-7, is DTGVSQNPRHKITKRGQNVTFRCDPISEHNRLYWYRQTLGQGPEFLTYFQNEAQLEKSRLLSDRFSAERPKGSFSTLEIQRTEQGDSAMYLCASTTDGYEQYFGPGTRLTVT.

This clonotype was found a few times. This chain joins TRBV28 and TRBJ2-7, with D unresolved. This CDR3 is built from 12 residues. Germline CDR1 and CDR2: MDHEN and SYDVKM. Trimming stripped 7 bases from V and 6 bases from J, with 13 bases between. CDR3 DNA: TGTGCCAGCAAAAGCCCCTTGTTCGAGCAGTACTTC. As protein: CASKSPLFEQYF.

This clonotype appeared many times. CDR3 protein: CASSLARSETQYF. In DNA, the CDR3 is TGTGCCAGCAGTTTAGCGCGATCAGAGACCCAGTACTTC. This chain links TRBV12-3 or TRBV12-4 with TRBJ2-5; the D is unclear. This CDR3 is 13 amino acids long. With 0 bases removed from V and 4 bases from J, the gap between germline ends came to 6 bases.

The chain couples TRBV18 to TRBJ2-7; 11 positions match TRBD2. J gave up 4 bases and V 4 bases, and 6 bases lay outside the gene matches. The germline CDR1 and CDR2 sequences are KGHSH and LQKENI. CDR3 length equals 15 residues. This CDR3 reads CASSRSGTSGYEQYF. The CDR3 nucleotides are TGTGCCAGCTCACGCTCCGGGACTAGCGGATACGAGCAGTACTTC.

This clonotype was counted between two and nine times. The chain recombines TRBV5-1 with TRBJ1-5, with D unresolved. The CDR3 sequence is 14 residues long. V lost 4 bases, J lost 6 bases, and 14 bases lay in between. Germline V CDR1 and CDR2: SGHRS, YFSETQ. For the CDR3, the DNA is TGCGCCAGCAGCCCTCGGGGAGGAAGTCAGCCCCAGCATTTT. Translation: CASSPRGGSQPQHF.

This clonotype occurred many times. CDR3 loop: CAIARGSPYEQYF. CDR3 DNA: TGTGCCATAGCTAGGGGCAGCCCCTACGAGCAGTACTTC. The chain combines TRBV10-3 with TRBJ2-7, with D tentatively TRBD1 (5 bases). The V end was cut by 9 bases, the J end by 2 bases, with 14 bases between. The germline CDR1 and CDR2 sequences are ENHRY and SYGVKD. The CDR3 extends over 13 amino acids.

This clonotype appeared a few times. This chain joins TRBV9 and TRBJ2-7; the D call may be TRBD1 or TRBD2 (5 bases each). This CDR3 has 15 residues. Germline V gives CDR1 SGDLS, CDR2 YYNGEE. Trimming shortened V by 0 bases and J by 6 bases, and 16 bases separated the two germline ends. DNA of the CDR3: TGTGCCAGCAGCGTAGAAGGGCAGGGAGCAGGCGAGCAGTACTTC. It is translated as CASSVEGQGAGEQYF.